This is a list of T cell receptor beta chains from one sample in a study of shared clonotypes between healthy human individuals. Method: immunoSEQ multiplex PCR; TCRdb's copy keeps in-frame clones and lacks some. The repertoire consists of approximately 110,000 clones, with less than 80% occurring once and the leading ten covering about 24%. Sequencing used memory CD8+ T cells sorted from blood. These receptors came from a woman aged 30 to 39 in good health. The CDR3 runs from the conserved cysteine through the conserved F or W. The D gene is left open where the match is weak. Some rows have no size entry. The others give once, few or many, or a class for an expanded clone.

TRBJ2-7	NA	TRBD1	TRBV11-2	TGTGCCAGCAGCCAAGATCCTGGACAGGGATTCTACGAGCAGTACTTC	CASSQDPGQGFYEQYF
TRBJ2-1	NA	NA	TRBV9	TGTGCCAGCAACGTAGGGGAAGCGGATAACAATGAGCAGTTCTTC	CASNVGEADNNEQFF
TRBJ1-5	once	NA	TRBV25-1	TGTGCCAGCAGTGATTGGACGGGTAATCAGCCCCAGCATTTT	CASSDWTGNQPQHF
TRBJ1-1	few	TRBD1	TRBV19	TGTGCCAGTAGTATTTGGTCAGGGGGAAACACTGAAGCTTTCTTT	CASSIWSGGNTEAFF
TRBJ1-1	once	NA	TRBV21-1	TGTGCCAGCAGCGAACAGAACACTGAAGCTTTCTTT	CASSEQNTEAFF
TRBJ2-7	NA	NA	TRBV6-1	TGTGCCAGCAGGGGGAGGCTAGAGAGCGAGCAGTACTTC	CASRGRLESEQYF
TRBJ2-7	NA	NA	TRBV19	TGTGCCAGTCGGTCACCCAGCTCCTACGAGCAGTACTTC	CASRSPSSYEQYF
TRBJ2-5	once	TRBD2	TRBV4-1	TGCGCCAGCAGCCAGCTGGGACTAGCGGGACCAAAGACCCAGTACTTC	CASSQLGLAGPKTQYF
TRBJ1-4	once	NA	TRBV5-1	TGCGCCAGCAGTCGATTGTCGGCTGAAAAACTGTTTTTT	CASSRLSAEKLFF
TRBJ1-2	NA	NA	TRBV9	TGTGCCAGCAGCGTAGAGGGCAGCATTCGCTATGGCTACACCTTC	CASSVEGSIRYGYTF
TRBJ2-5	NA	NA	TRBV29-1	TGCAGCGTTGAATATAGTGCCGGGGAGACCCAGTACTTC	CSVEYSAGETQYF
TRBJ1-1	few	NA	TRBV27	TGTGCCAGCAGATGGGGCGGAGGGGTCACTGAAGCTTTCTTT	CASRWGGGVTEAFF
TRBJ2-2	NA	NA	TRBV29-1	TGCAGCGCGGAAGGGGGACTGGGCACCGGGGAGCTGTTTTTT	CSAEGGLGTGELFF
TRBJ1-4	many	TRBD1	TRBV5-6	TGTGCCAGCAGCAGAGGGACAGGGGGCGCAGATGAAAAACTGTTTTTT	CASSRGTGGADEKLFF
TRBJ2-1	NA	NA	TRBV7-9	TGTGCCAGCAGCCCCGTAGCGGCGTCCTACAATGAGCAGTTCTTC	CASSPVAASYNEQFF
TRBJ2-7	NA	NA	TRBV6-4	TGTGCCAGCAGTGCCGAACCAGACAGCTCCTACGAGCAGTACTTC	CASSAEPDSSYEQYF
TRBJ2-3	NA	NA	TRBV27	TGTGCCAGCAGTTTACCGGGGGCTTGGGATACGCAGTATTTT	CASSLPGAWDTQYF
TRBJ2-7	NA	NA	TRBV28	TGTGCCAGCAGTCAAGGACCGGCTTACGAGCAGTACTTC	CASSQGPAYEQYF
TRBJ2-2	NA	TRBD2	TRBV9	TGTGCCAGCAGCGAAAATCCAAGCGGGACGAACACCGGGGAGCTGTTTTTT	CASSENPSGTNTGELFF
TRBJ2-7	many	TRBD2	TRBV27	TGTGCCAGCAGTTTAGGGGCTAGCGGGAAAAACGAGCAGTACTTC	CASSLGASGKNEQYF
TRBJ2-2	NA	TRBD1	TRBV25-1	TGTGCCAGCAGTGAAGACAGGGGGAGCGGGGAGCTGTTTTTT	CASSEDRGSGELFF
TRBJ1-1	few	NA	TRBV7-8	TGTGCCAGCAGCTTTGGGCAGCTGAACACTGAAGCTTTCTTT	CASSFGQLNTEAFF
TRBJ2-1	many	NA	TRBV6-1	TGTGCCAGCAGTGAAGCGGCCCACAATGAGCAGTTCTTC	CASSEAAHNEQFF
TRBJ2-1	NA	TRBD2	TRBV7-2	TGTGCCAGCAGCTTAGGGGCGGCGGGAGAGCTCAACAATGAGCAGTTCTTC	CASSLGAAGELNNEQFF